The clone carrying this T cell receptor (beta chain) was counted many times. What it binds is not known. Genomic DNA provided the template from which TCR beta VDJ and CDR3 profiles were obtained. TCRdb passed the reads through MiXCR, listing each CDR3 protein once. The data show some 180,000 distinct CDR3 sequences, approximately 49% seen once. This entry belongs to a study of CD8+CD57+ T cells in acquired aplastic anemia. Study information: 3 to 4 ug was the average amount of DNA from sorted CD4+ and CD8+ cells.

Points from the study as a whole: Patients and controls had CD8+ Simpson's diversity values that were not significantly distinct. Overlapping CD8+ CDR3 repertoires of patients and controls contained under 35 shared sequences.

The clonotype originates from a human donor in good health. The sequenced sample was sorted CD4+, CD8+, or CD8+CD57+ T cells (not recorded which) from PBMCs.

CDR3 DNA: TGCGCCAGCAGCCAAGATTCCCGGAGCTCCTATAATTCACCCCTCCACTTT. Translation: CASSQDSRSSYNSPLHF. The chain is built from TRBV4-1 and TRBJ1-6, with D uncertain. Germline values: CDR1 MGHRA, CDR2 YSYEKL. With 0 bases removed from V and 0 bases from J, the gap between germline ends came to 9 bases. The CDR3 totals 17 residues.